Reported below is one T cell receptor (beta chain). Profiled with immunoSEQ multiplex PCR; TCRdb holds only in-frame clones, not every one. The data show about 180,000 clones, around four fifths seen once. The sample originates from a study of blood T cell repertoires in COVID-19. The length of the CDR3 is 15 residues. The germline V gene has CDR1 MNHEY and CDR2 SMNVEV (reference sequence). Germline trimming cut 5 bases from V and 7 bases from J; bases unmatched to any gene: 7. This chain links TRBV27 with TRBJ1-6; 8 positions agree with TRBD1. The specimen was PBMCs or T cells enriched from blood (not recorded which). The TCR sequence derives from a woman between 45 and 60 years old who had recovered from COVID-19. CDR3 sequence: CASSGWTGTNSPLHF. The DNA for the CDR3 is TGTGCCAGCAGTGGATGGACAGGGACGAATTCACCCCTCCACTTT.